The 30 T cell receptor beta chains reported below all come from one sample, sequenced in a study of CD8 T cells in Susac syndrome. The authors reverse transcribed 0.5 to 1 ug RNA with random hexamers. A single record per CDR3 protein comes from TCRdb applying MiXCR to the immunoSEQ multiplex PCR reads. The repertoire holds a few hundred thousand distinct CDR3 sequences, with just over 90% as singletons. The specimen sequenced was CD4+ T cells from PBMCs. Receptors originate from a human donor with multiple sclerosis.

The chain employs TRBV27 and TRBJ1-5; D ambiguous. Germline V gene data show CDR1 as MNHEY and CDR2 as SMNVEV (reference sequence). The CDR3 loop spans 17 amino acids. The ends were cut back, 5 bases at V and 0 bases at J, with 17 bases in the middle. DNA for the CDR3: TGTGCCAGCAGTGGGCTTGGTGACGGCTATAGCAATCAGCCCCAGCATTTT. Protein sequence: CASSGLGDGYSNQPQHF.

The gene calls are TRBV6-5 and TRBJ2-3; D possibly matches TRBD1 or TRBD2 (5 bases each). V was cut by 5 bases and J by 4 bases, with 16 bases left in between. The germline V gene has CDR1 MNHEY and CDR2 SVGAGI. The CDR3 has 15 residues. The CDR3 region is CASSARSPGPDTQYF. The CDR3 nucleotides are TGTGCCAGCAGTGCCCGGTCCCCGGGACCAGATACGCAGTATTTT.

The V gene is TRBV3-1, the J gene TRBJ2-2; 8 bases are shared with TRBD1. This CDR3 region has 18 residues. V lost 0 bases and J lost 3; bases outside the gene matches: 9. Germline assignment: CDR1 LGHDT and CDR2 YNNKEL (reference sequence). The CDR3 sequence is CASSQDPGQGNYTGELFF. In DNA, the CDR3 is TGTGCCAGCAGCCAAGACCCTGGACAGGGAAACTACACCGGGGAGCTGTTTTTT. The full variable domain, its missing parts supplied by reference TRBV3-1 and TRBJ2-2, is DTAVSQTPKYLVTQMGNDKSIKCEQNLGHDTMYWYKQDSKKFLKIMFSYNNKELIINETVPNRFSPKSPDKAHLNLHINSLELGDSAVYFCASSQDPGQGNYTGELFFGEGSRLTVL.

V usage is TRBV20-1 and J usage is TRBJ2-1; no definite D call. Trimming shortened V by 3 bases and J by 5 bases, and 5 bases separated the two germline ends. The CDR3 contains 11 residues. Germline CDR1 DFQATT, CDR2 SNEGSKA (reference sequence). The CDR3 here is CSASRNNEQFF. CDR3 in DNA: TGCAGTGCTAGCAGGAACAATGAGCAGTTCTTC.

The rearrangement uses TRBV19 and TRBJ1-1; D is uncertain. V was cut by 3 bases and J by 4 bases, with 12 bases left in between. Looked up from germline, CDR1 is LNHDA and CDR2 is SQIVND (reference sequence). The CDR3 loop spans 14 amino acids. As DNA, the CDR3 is TGTGCCAGTAGTATCCTCGGCCCGGGCACTGAAGCTTTCTTT. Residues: CASSILGPGTEAFF.

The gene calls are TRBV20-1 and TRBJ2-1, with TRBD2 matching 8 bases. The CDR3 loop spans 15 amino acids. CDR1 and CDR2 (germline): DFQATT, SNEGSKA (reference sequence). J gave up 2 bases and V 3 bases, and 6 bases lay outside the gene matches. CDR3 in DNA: TGCAGTGCTAGGATAGCGGGGTCGCCCTACAATGAGCAGTTCTTC. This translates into CSARIAGSPYNEQFF.

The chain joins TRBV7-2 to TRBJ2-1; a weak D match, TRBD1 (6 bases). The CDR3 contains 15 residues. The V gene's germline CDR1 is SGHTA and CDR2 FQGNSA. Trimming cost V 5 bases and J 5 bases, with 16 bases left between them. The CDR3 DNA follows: TGTGCCAGCAGCCTTCACACCGGGACAAACAATGAGCAGTTCTTC. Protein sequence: CASSLHTGTNNEQFF. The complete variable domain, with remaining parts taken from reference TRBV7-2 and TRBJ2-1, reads GAGVSQSPSNKVTEKGKDVELRCDPISGHTALYWYRQSLGQGLEFLIYFQGNSAPDKSGLPSDRFSAERTGGSVSTLTIQRTQQEDSAVYLCASSLHTGTNNEQFFGPGTRLTVL.

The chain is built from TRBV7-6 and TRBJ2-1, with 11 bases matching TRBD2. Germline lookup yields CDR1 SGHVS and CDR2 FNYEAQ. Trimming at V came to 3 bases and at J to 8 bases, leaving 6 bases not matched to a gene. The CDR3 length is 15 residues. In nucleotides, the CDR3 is TGTGCCAGCAGCTTGGCGGTAGCGGGGGGGGATGAGCAGTTCTTC. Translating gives CASSLAVAGGDEQFF.

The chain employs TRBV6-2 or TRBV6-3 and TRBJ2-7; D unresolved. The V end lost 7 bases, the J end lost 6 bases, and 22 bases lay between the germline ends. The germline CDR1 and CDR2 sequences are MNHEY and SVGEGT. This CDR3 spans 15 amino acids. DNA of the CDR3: TGTGCCAGCACGGACCCGGGCCAAACCGTAGGCGAGCAGTACTTC. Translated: CASTDPGQTVGEQYF.

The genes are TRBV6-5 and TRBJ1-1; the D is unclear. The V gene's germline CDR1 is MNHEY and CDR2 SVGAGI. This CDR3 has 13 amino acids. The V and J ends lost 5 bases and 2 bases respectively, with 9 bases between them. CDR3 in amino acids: CASSVTANTEAFF. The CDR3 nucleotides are TGTGCCAGCAGTGTGACCGCTAACACTGAAGCTTTCTTT.

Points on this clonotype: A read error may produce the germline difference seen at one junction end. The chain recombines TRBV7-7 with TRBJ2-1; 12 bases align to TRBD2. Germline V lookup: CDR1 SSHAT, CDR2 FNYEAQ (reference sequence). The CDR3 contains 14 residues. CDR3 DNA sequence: TGTGCTAGCAGCCTCGGACTAGCGGGATTTGAGCAGTTCTTC. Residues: CASSLGLAGFEQFF.

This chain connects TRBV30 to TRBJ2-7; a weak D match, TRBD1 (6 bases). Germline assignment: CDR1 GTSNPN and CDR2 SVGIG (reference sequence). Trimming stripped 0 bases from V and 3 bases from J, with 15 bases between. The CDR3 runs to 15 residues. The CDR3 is CAWSVQTGLDYEQYF. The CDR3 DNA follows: TGTGCCTGGAGTGTTCAGACAGGCCTCGACTACGAGCAGTACTTC. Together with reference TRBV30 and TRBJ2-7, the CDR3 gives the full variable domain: SQTIHQWPATLVQPVGSPLSLECTVEGTSNPNLYWYRQAAGRGLQLLFYSVGIGQISSEVPQNLSASRPQDRQFILSSKKLLLSDSGFYLCAWSVQTGLDYEQYFGPGTRLTVT.

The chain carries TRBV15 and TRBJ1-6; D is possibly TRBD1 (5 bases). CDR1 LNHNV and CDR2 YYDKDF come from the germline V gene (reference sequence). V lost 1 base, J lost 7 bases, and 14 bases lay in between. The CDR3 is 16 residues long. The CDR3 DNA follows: TGTGCCACCAGCAGAGCTTGGGACCTAGCAAATTCACCCCTCCACTTT. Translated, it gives CATSRAWDLANSPLHF.

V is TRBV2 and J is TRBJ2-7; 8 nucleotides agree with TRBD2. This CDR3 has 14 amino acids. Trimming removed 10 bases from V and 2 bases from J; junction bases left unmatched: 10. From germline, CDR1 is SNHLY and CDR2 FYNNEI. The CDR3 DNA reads TGTGCCATCACTTTAGCGGGGCGAACCTACGAGCAGTACTTC. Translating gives CAITLAGRTYEQYF.

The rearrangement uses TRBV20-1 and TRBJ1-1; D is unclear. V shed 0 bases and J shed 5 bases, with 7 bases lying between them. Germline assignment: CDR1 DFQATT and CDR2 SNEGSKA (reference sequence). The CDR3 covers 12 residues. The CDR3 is CSARDLGTEAFF. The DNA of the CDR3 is TGCAGTGCTAGAGATCTGGGAACTGAAGCTTTCTTT.

CDR3 DNA: TGTGCCAGTGACCGGGACAGGGTATCCTACGAGCAGTACTTC. Its translation: CASDRDRVSYEQYF. The rearrangement joins TRBV11-2 to TRBJ2-7; 9 positions agree with TRBD1. The junction had 7 bases not matched to a gene; V was cut back by 9 bases and J by 1 base. The CDR3 sequence is 14 residues long. Germline CDR1 SGHAT, CDR2 FQNNGV.

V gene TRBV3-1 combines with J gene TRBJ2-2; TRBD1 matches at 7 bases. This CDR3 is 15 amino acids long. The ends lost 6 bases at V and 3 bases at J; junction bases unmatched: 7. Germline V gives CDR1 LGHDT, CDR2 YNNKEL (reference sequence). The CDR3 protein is CASSLRDSHTGELFF. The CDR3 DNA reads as TGTGCCAGCAGTCTCCGGGACAGTCACACCGGGGAGCTGTTTTTT.

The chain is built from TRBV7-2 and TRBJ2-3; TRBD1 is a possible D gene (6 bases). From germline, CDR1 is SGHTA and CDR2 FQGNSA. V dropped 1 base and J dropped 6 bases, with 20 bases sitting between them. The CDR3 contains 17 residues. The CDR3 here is CASSLVPGATWKDTQYF. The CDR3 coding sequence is TGTGCCAGCAGCTTAGTGCCAGGGGCGACCTGGAAGGATACGCAGTATTTT.

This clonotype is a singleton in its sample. CDR3 nucleotide sequence: TGTGCCAGCAGCGCCCCCGGACTTAGCACAGATACGCAGTATTTT. Amino acid sequence: CASSAPGLSTDTQYF. The rearrangement joins TRBV7-8 to TRBJ2-3; possibly TRBD2 for D (5 bases). This CDR3 region has 15 residues. Trimming removed 5 bases from V and 0 bases from J, with 12 bases in between. Germline V lookup: CDR1 SGHVS, CDR2 FQNEAQ.

The CDR3 region is CASSQFGDQPQHF. The CDR3 DNA reads as TGTGCCAGCAGCCAGTTCGGGGACCAGCCCCAGCATTTT. V and J are TRBV3-1 and TRBJ1-5; weak D call: TRBD1 (5 bases). CDR3 size: 13 residues. Trimming left V 3 bases short and J 7 bases short, with 10 bases between. Per germline, CDR1 LGHDT and CDR2 YNNKEL (reference sequence).

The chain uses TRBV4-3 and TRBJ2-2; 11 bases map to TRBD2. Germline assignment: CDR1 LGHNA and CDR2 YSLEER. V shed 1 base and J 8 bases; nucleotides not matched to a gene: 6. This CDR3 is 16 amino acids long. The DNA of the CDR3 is TGCGCCAGCAGCCAAGGGGGACTAGCGGACAGGGGGGAGCTGTTTTTT. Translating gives CASSQGGLADRGELFF.

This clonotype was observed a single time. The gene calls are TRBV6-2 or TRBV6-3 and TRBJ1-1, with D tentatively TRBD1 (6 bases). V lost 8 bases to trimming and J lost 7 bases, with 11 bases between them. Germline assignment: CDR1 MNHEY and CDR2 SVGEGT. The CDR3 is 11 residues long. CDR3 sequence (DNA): TGTGCCAGCGGCCTAGGGGGTGAAGCTTTCTTT. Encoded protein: CASGLGGEAFF.

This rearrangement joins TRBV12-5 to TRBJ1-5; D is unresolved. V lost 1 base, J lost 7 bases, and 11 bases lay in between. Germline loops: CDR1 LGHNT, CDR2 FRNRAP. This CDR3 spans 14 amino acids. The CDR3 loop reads CASGLGEANQPQHF. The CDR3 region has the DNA TGTGCTAGTGGTTTGGGGGAGGCTAACCAGCCCCAGCATTTT.

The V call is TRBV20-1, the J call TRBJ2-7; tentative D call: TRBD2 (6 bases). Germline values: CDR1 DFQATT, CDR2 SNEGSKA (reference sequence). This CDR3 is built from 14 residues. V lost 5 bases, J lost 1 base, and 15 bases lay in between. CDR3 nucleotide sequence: TGCAGTGCTTCGTCCGGGACTGGATCCTACGAGCAGTACTTC. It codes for CSASSGTGSYEQYF.

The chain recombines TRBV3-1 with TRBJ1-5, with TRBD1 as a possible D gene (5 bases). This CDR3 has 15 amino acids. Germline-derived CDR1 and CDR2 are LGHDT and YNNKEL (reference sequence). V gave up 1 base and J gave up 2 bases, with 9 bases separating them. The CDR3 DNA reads TGTGCCAGCAGCCAAGGAAGAGGGGGCAATCAGCCCCAGCATTTT. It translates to CASSQGRGGNQPQHF.

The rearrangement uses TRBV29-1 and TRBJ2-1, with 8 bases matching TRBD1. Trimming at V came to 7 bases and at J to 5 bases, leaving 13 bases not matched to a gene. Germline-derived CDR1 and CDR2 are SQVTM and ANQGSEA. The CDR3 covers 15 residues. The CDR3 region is CSATPPRGPDNEQFF. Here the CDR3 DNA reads TGCAGCGCCACACCTCCCAGGGGGCCAGACAATGAGCAGTTCTTC.

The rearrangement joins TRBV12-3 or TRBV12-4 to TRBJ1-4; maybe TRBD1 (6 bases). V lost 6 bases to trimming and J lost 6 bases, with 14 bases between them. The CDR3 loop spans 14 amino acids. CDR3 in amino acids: CASSFQGFYEKLFF. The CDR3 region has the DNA TGTGCCAGCAGCTTCCAGGGGTTCTATGAAAAACTGTTTTTT.

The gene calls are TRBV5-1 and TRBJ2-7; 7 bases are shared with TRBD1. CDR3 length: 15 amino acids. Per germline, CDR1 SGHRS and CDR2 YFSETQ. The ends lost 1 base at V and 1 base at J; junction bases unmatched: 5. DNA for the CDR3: TGCGCCAGCAGCTTGCAGACAGGGAATTCCTACGAGCAGTACTTC. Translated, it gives CASSLQTGNSYEQYF.

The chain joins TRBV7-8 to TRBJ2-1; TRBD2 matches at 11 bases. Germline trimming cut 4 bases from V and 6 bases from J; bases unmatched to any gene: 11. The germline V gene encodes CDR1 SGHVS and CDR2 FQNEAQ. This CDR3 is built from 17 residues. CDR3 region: CASSYAGASGRINEQFF. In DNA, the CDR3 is TGTGCCAGCAGCTATGCCGGGGCTAGCGGGAGGATCAATGAGCAGTTCTTC.

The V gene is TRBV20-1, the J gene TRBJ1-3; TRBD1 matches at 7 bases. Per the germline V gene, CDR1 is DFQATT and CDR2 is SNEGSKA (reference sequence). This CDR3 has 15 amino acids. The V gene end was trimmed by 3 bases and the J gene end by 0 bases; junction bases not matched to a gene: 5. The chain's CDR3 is CSASSGGRSGNTIYF. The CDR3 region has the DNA TGCAGTGCTAGCTCAGGGGGACGCTCTGGAAACACCATATATTTT.